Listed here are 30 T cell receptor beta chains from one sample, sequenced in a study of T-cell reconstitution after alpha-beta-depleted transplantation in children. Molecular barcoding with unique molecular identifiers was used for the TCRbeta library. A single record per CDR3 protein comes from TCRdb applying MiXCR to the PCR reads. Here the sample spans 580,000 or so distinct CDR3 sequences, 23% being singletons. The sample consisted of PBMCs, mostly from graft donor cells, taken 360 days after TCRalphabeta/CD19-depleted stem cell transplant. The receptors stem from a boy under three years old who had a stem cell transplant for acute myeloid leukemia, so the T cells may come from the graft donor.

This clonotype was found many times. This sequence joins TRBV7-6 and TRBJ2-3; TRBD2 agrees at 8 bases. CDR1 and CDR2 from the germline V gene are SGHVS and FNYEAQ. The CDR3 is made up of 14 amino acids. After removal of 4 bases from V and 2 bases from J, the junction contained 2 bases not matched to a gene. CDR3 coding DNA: TGTGCCAGCAGCTCGGGGGGGGTCACAGATACGCAGTATTTT. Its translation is CASSSGGVTDTQYF.

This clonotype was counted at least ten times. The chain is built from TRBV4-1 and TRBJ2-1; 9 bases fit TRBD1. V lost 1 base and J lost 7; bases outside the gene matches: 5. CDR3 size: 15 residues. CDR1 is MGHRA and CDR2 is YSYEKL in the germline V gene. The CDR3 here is CASSQGPGTGNEQFF. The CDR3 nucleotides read TGCGCCAGCAGCCAAGGCCCCGGGACAGGGAATGAGCAGTTCTTC.

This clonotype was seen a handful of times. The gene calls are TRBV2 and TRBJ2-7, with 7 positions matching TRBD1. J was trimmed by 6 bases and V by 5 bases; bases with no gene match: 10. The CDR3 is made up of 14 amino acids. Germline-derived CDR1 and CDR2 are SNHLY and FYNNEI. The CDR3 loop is CASSRQGVLGEQYF. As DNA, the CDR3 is TGTGCCAGCAGTAGACAGGGCGTTCTCGGCGAGCAGTACTTC.

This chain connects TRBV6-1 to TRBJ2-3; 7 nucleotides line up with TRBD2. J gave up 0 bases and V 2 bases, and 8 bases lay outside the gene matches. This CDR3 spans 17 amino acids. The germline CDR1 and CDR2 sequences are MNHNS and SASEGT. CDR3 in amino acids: CASSELKSGVSTDTQYF. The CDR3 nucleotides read TGTGCCAGCAGTGAATTGAAAAGCGGGGTTAGCACAGATACGCAGTATTTT.

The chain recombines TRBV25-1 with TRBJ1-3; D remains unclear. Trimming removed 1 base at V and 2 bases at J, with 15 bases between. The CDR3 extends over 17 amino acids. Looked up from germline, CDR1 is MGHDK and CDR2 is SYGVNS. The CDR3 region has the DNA TGTGCCAGCAGTGAATTTTTCGCAGTGGTACCTGGAAACACCATATATTTT. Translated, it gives CASSEFFAVVPGNTIYF.

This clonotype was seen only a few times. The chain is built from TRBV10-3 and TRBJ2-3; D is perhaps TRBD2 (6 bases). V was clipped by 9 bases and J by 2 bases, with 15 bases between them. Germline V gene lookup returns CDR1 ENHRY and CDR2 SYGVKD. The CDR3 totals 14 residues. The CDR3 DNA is TGTGCCATTCACGGGGGTCGGAACACAGATACGCAGTATTTT. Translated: CAIHGGRNTDTQYF.

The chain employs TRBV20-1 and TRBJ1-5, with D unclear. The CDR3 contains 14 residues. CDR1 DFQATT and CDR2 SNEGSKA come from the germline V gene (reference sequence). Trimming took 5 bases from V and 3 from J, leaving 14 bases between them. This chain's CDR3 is CSALIHGPNQPQHF. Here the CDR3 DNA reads TGCAGTGCTCTTATCCACGGTCCCAATCAGCCCCAGCATTTT.

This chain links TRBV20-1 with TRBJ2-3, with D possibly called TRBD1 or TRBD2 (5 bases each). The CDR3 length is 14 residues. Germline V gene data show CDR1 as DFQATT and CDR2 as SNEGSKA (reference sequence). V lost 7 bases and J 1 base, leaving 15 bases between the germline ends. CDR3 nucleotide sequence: TGCAGTGGGCCCAGAGGGGATGGCACAGATACGCAGTATTTT. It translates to CSGPRGDGTDTQYF.

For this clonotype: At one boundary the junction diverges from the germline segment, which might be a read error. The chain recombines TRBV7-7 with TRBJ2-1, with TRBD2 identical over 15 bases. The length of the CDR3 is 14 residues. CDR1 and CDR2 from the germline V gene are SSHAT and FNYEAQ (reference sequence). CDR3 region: CASSSGLAGGLVIF. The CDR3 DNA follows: TGTGCCAGCAGCTCGGGACTAGCGGGGGGCTTGGTGATCTTC.

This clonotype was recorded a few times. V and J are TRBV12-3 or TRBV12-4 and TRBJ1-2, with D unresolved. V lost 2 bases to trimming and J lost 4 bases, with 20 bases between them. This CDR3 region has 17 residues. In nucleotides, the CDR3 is TGTGCCAGCAGTTTATCCCCCAGCAGTTTAAGTTTCTATGGCTACACCTTC. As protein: CASSLSPSSLSFYGYTF.

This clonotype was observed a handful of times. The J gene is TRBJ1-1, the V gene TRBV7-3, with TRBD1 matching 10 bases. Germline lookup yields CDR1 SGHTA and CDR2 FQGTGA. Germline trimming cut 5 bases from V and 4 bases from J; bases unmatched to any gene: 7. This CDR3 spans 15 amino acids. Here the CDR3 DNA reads TGTGCCAGCAGCAAGACAGGGGGCGCGTTCACTGAAGCTTTCTTT. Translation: CASSKTGGAFTEAFF.

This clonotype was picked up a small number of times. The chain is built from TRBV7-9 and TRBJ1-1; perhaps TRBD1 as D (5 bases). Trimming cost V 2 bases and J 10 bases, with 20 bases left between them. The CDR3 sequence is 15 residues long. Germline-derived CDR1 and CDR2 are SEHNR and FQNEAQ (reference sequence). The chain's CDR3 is CASSLMVTGVVSAFF. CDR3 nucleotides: TGTGCCAGCAGCTTAATGGTGACGGGGGTGGTTTCAGCTTTCTTT. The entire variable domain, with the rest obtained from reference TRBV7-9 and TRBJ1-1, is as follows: DTGVSQNPRHKITKRGQNVTFRCDPISEHNRLYWYRQTLGQGPEFLTYFQNEAQLEKSRLLSDRFSAERPKGSFSTLEIQRTEQGDSAMYLCASSLMVTGVVSAFFGQGTRLTVV.

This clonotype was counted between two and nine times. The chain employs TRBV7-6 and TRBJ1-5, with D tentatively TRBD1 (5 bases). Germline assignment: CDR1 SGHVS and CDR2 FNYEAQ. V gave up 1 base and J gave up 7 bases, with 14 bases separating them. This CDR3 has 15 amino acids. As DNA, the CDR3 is TGTGCCAGCAGCTTAGAGATGGGACGGGAGCAGCCCCAGCATTTT. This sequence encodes CASSLEMGREQPQHF.

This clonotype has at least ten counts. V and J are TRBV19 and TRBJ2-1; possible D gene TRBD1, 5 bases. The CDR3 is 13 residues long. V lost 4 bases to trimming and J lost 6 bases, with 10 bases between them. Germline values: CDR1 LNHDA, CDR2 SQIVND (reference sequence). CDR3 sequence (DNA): TGTGCCAGTAGTACCCGACAGAGCAATGAGCAGTTCTTC. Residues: CASSTRQSNEQFF. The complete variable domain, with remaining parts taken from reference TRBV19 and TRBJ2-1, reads DGGITQSPKYLFRKEGQNVTLSCEQNLNHDAMYWYRQDPGQGLRLIYYSQIVNDFQKGDIAEGYSVSREKKESFPLTVTSAQKNPTAFYLCASSTRQSNEQFFGPGTRLTVL.

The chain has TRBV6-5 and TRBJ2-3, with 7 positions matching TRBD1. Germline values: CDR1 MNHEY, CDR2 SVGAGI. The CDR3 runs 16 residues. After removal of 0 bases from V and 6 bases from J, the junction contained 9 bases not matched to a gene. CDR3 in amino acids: CASSYSLPTGSDTQYF. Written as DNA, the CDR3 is TGTGCCAGCAGTTACTCCCTTCCGACAGGGTCGGATACGCAGTATTTT.

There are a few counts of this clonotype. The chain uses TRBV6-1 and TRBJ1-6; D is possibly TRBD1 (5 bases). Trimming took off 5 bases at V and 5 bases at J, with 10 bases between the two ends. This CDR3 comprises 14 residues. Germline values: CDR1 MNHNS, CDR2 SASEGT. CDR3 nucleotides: TGTGCCAGCAGTATCGGGACTAATAATTCACCCCTCCACTTT. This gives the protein CASSIGTNNSPLHF.

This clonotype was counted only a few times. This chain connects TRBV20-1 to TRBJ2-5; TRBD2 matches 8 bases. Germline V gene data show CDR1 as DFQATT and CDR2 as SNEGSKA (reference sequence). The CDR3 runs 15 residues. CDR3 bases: TGCAGAGCTTCTATGTCTCGGGGGGGCGGAGAGACCCAGTACTTC. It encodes CRASMSRGGGETQYF.

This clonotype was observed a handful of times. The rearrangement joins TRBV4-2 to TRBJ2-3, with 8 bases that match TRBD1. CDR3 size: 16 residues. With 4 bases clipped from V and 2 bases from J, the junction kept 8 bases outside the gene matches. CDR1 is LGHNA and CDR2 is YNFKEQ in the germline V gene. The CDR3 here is CASSLIGQGPTDTQYF. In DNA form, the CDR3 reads TGTGCCAGCAGCCTCATCGGACAGGGCCCCACAGATACGCAGTATTTT.

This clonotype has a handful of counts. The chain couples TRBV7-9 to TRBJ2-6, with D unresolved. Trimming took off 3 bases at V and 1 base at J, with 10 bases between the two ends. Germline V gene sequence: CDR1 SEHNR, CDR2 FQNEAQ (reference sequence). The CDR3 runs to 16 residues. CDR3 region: CASSFTHFSGANVLTF. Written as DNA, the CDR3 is TGTGCCAGCAGCTTCACCCATTTTTCTGGGGCCAACGTCCTGACTTTC.

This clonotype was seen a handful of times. CDR3 bases: TGTGCCATCAGTGAGTCTTTGGCAGGGATGAATGCTGAAGCTTTCTTT. This translates into CAISESLAGMNAEAFF. The chain employs TRBV10-3 and TRBJ1-1, with D possibly matching TRBD1 (5 bases). Trimming stripped 0 bases from V and 6 bases from J, with 17 bases between. CDR3 length: 16 residues. The germline V gene has CDR1 ENHRY and CDR2 SYGVKD.

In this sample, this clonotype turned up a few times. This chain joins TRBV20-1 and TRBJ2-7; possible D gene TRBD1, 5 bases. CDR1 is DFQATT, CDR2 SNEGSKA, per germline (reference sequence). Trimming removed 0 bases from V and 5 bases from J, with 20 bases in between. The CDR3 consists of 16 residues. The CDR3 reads CSARDLGRERDDEQYF. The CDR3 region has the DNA TGCAGTGCTAGAGATCTCGGCAGGGAACGTGACGACGAGCAGTACTTC.

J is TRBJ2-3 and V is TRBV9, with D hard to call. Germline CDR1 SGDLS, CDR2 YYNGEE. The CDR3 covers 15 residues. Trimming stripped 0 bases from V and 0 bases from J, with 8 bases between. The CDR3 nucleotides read TGTGCCAGCAGCGTAGAGGGCGGAAGCACAGATACGCAGTATTTT. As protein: CASSVEGGSTDTQYF. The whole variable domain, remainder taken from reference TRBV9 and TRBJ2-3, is DSGVTQTPKHLITATGQRVTLRCSPRSGDLSVYWYQQSLDQGLQFLIQYYNGEERAKGNILERFSAQQFPDLHSELNLSSLELGDSALYFCASSVEGGSTDTQYFGPGTRLTVL.

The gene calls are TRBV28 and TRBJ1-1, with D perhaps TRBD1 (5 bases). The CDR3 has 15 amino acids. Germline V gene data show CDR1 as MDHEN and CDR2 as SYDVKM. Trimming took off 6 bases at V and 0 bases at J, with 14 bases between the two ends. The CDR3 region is CASSPSTDMNTEAFF. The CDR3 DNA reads TGTGCCAGCAGCCCTTCGACAGACATGAACACTGAAGCTTTCTTT.

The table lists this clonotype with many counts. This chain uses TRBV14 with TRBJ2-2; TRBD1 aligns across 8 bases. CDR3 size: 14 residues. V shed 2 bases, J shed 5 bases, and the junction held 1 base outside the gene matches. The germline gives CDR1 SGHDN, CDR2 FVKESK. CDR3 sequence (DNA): TGTGCCAGCAGCCAACACAGGGGGACCGGGGAGCTGTTTTTT. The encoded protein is CASSQHRGTGELFF. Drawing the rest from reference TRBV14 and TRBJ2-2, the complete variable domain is EAGVTQFPSHSVIEKGQTVTLRCDPISGHDNLYWYRRVMGKEIKFLLHFVKESKQDESGMPNNRFLAERTGGTYSTLKVQPAELEDSGVYFCASSQHRGTGELFFGEGSRLTVL.

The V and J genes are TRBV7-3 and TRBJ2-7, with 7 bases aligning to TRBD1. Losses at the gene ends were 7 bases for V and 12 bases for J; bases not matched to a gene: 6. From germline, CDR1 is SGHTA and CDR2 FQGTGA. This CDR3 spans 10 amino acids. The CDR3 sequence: CASIRTGRYF. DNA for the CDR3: TGTGCCAGCATCCGGACAGGCCGGTACTTC.

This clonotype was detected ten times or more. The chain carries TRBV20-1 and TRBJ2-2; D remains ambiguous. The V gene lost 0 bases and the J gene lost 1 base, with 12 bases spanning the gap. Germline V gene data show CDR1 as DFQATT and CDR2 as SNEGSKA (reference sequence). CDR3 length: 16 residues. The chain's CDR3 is CSARDFREVNTGELFF. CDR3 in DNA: TGCAGTGCTAGAGATTTCAGAGAGGTGAACACCGGGGAGCTGTTTTTT.

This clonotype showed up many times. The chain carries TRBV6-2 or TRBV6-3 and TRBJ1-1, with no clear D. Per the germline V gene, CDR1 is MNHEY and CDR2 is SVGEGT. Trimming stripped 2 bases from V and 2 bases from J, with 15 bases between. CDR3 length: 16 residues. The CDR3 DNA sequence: TGTGCCAGCAGTTACAATCGGTTGGAGGGCAACACTGAAGCTTTCTTT. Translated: CASSYNRLEGNTEAFF.

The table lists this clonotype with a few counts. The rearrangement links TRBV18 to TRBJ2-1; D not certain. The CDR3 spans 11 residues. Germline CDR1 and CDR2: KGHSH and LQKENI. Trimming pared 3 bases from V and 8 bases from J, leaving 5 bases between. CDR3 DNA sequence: TGTGCCAGCTCACCGTGGGATGAGCAGTTCTTC. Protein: CASSPWDEQFF.

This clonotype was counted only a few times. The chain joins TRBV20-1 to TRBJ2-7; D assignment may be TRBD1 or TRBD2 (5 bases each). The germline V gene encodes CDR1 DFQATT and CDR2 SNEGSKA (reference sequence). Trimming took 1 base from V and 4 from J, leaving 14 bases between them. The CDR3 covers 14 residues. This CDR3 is CSARVGQGRYEQYF. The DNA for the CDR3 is TGCAGTGCTAGAGTGGGTCAGGGACGATACGAGCAGTACTTC.

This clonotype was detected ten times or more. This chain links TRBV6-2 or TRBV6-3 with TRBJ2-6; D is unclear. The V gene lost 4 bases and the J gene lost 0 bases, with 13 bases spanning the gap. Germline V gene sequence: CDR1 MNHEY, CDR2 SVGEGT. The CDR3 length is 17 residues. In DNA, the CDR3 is TGTGCCAGCAGTTCATCTAGAGATCTCTCTGGGGCCAACGTCCTGACTTTC. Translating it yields CASSSSRDLSGANVLTF.